The text below deals with one T cell receptor (beta chain). The record originates from a study of sequential checkpoint blockade in melanoma. Whole-study context: Each arm's sequence ended with maintenance nivolumab. DNA from more than 75 pretreatment tumor samples underwent TCRβ immunosequencing. Matched biopsies came pretreatment and at week 13 for twenty-two patients.

The treatment is: randomized to nivolumab then ipilimumab (arm A) or the reverse (arm B). No patient had prior DNA-damaging chemotherapy. Assay used: immunoSEQ multiplex PCR; TCRdb lists only in-frame clones, some missing. The data hold around 37,000 clones, with 32% observed a single time. CDR1 is SGHNT and CDR2 is YENEEA in the germline V gene. V was pared by 4 bases and J by 4 bases, with 9 bases of the junction left unmatched. CDR3 size: 15 residues. The receptor was isolated from a human donor with melanoma. The genes are TRBV11-3 and TRBJ1-1, with 7 bases that match TRBD1. Specimen: tumor tissue (inferred from file names), collected from a patient given nivolumab and ipilimumab in sequence. The CDR3: CASSSTGVAGTEAFF. The CDR3, as DNA: TGTGCCAGCAGCTCCACAGGGGTGGCTGGCACTGAAGCTTTCTTT.